What follows are 25 T cell receptor beta chains derived from one specimen sequenced in a study of T cell responses to AZD1222 COVID-19 vaccine. Clones were sequenced by immunoSEQ multiplex PCR, and TCRdb holds only the in-frame ones, with some missing. The table records 110,000 to 150,000 clones, approximately 86% of them present only once. This specimen was peripheral blood, taken on day 0 of AZD1222 vaccination. The source is an adult in good health.

This rearrangement joins TRBV11-1 to TRBJ1-1; D gene ambiguous. V was pared by 5 bases and J by 0 bases, with 1 base between. The CDR3 has 11 amino acids. Germline-derived CDR1 and CDR2 are SGHAT and FQDESV (reference sequence). CDR3 protein: CASSLNTEAFF. The DNA of the CDR3 is TGTGCCAGCAGCCTGAACACTGAAGCTTTCTTT.

This chain uses TRBV28 with TRBJ1-1; TRBD1 aligns across 10 bases. The CDR3 is 16 amino acids. The germline V gene encodes CDR1 MDHEN and CDR2 SYDVKM. V lost 11 bases to trimming and J lost 6 bases; unmatched junction nucleotides: 18. DNA of the CDR3: TGTGCCCACTCCAAAACCGGGACAGGGGTGAGGGCTGAAGCTTTCTTT. It yields the protein CAHSKTGTGVRAEAFF.

This chain joins TRBV6-2 or TRBV6-3 and TRBJ2-3; D might be TRBD2 (5 bases). Trimming took 4 bases from V and 2 from J, leaving 19 bases between them. Germline V lookup: CDR1 MNHEY, CDR2 SVGEGT. The CDR3 is 17 amino acids. The CDR3 region is CASSFLPPIGNTDTQYF. The CDR3 region has the DNA TGTGCCAGCAGTTTCCTCCCCCCTATCGGGAACACAGATACGCAGTATTTT.

The CDR3 region is CASSWDRGWGYTF. CDR3 nucleotides: TGTGCCAGCAGCTGGGACAGGGGCTGGGGCTACACCTTC. The V call is TRBV7-2, the J call TRBJ1-2; TRBD1 matches 10 bases. CDR3 size: 13 residues. CDR1 is SGHTA and CDR2 is FQGNSA in the germline V gene. Unmatched junction bases numbered 4, after V lost 4 bases and J lost 8 bases.

The chain has TRBV7-9 and TRBJ2-5, with TRBD2 matching 9 bases. Germline CDR1 and CDR2: SEHNR and FQNEAQ (reference sequence). V shed 2 bases, J shed 5 bases, and the junction held 6 bases outside the gene matches. This CDR3 spans 15 amino acids. The CDR3 loop is CASSLTPSGKETQYF. The CDR3 DNA reads as TGTGCCAGCAGCTTAACGCCTAGCGGGAAGGAGACCCAGTACTTC.

The chain is built from TRBV9 and TRBJ1-5; D unresolved. CDR3 length: 15 amino acids. CDR1 is SGDLS, CDR2 YYNGEE, per germline. The V end was cut by 4 bases, the J end by 3 bases, with 14 bases between. CDR3 region: CASSLGPANNQPQHF. CDR3 sequence (DNA): TGTGCCAGCAGCCTCGGACCAGCCAACAATCAGCCCCAGCATTTT.

The V gene is TRBV11-3, the J gene TRBJ2-1, with TRBD1 matching 8 bases. Germline V lookup: CDR1 SGHNT, CDR2 YENEEA. The CDR3 is made up of 16 amino acids. V shed 5 bases and J 4 bases; nucleotides not matched to a gene: 10. The CDR3 nucleotides are TGTGCCAGCAGCGCTCCAGGGACAGGACGGTACAATGAGCAGTTCTTC. Encoded protein: CASSAPGTGRYNEQFF.

The chain carries TRBV19 and TRBJ1-3; weak D call: TRBD1 (5 bases). Germline CDR1 LNHDA, CDR2 SQIVND (reference sequence). CDR3 length: 14 residues. V lost 5 bases and J 1 base, leaving 9 bases between the germline ends. This chain's CDR3 is CASSVGTSGNTIYF. The CDR3 bases are TGTGCCAGTAGTGTCGGGACGTCTGGAAACACCATATATTTT.

V usage is TRBV30 and J usage is TRBJ1-2; D is ambiguous. Germline V gene sequence: CDR1 GTSNPN, CDR2 SVGIG (reference sequence). The CDR3 is 10 amino acids. Between the trimmed V and J ends, which lost 7 bases and 8 bases, there was a span of 11 bases. The CDR3: CAFMNNGYTF. The CDR3 nucleotides read TGTGCCTTCATGAACAACGGCTACACCTTC.

This rearrangement joins TRBV4-1 to TRBJ2-2, with 7 bases that match TRBD1. The CDR3 has 17 amino acids. CDR1 is MGHRA and CDR2 is YSYEKL in the germline V gene. The V and J ends lost 0 bases and 5 bases, in that order; junction bases with no gene match: 9. The CDR3 region has the DNA TGCGCCAGCAGCCAAGAGTACCGAGGGGGCCGGACCGGGGAGCTGTTTTTT. Its protein product is CASSQEYRGGRTGELFF.

The chain links TRBV19 to TRBJ1-1; TRBD1 might be the D (5 bases). The germline V gene has CDR1 LNHDA and CDR2 SQIVND (reference sequence). Trimming removed 3 bases at V and 1 base at J, with 12 bases between. CDR3 size: 15 residues. The CDR3 sequence is CASSIPSGGNTEAFF. CDR3 DNA sequence: TGTGCCAGTAGTATCCCTAGCGGGGGGAACACTGAAGCTTTCTTT.

The sample holds one count of this clone. This CDR3 reads CASSMDRMNTEAFF. The DNA of the CDR3 is TGTGCCAGTAGTATGGATAGGATGAACACTGAAGCTTTCTTT. The chain carries TRBV19 and TRBJ1-1; D remains unclear. The CDR3 loop spans 14 amino acids. V was cut by 3 bases and J by 0 bases, with 8 bases left in between. The germline V gene encodes CDR1 LNHDA and CDR2 SQIVND (reference sequence).

The J gene is TRBJ1-2, the V gene TRBV7-2, with D possibly TRBD1 on 5 matching bases. In germline, CDR1 is SGHTA, CDR2 FQGNSA. CDR3 length: 14 amino acids. V was clipped by 1 base and J by 4 bases, with 10 bases between them. The CDR3 region has the DNA TGTGCCAGCAGCTTAGACAGGCAGTCCTATGGCTACACCTTC. Its translation is CASSLDRQSYGYTF.

The V call is TRBV9, the J call TRBJ1-5; 10 bases align to TRBD1. CDR3 length: 16 residues. Germline values: CDR1 SGDLS, CDR2 YYNGEE. V shed 3 bases, J shed 1 base, and the junction held 4 bases outside the gene matches. The CDR3, as DNA: TGTGCCAGCAGCGAGGGGACAGGGGCCAGCAATCAGCCCCAGCATTTT. Translated: CASSEGTGASNQPQHF.

The V gene is TRBV10-3, the J gene TRBJ1-2, with D possibly matching TRBD1 (6 bases). This CDR3 has 13 amino acids. V was shortened by 10 bases and J by 3 bases, with 15 bases between the two germline ends. Germline CDR1 and CDR2: ENHRY and SYGVKD. CDR3 DNA sequence: TGTGCCACCTTGGAGGGGGGCGACTATGGCTACACCTTC. Its translation is CATLEGGDYGYTF.

The chain combines TRBV10-1 with TRBJ2-7; no clear D gene. Trimming shortened V by 3 bases and J by 6 bases, and 12 bases separated the two germline ends. The length of the CDR3 is 13 residues. The germline V gene has CDR1 WNHNN and CDR2 SYGVQD (reference sequence). The CDR3 DNA reads as TGCGCCAGCAGTGAAGTTTGGGGTAGCGAGCAGTACTTC. Translated, it gives CASSEVWGSEQYF.

The chain combines TRBV5-4 with TRBJ1-6; the D is unclear. The CDR3 length is 18 residues. V was pared by 4 bases and J by 7 bases, with 24 bases between. Germline V lookup: CDR1 SGHNT, CDR2 YYREEE (reference sequence). The CDR3 DNA sequence: TGTGCCAGCAGCGGTGAAAGGCGCGGTCTTGTACCGAATTCACCCCTCCACTTT. Amino acids: CASSGERRGLVPNSPLHF.

This clone is a singleton in its sample. The chain employs TRBV6-5 and TRBJ1-5; 7 bases match TRBD1. The germline CDR1 and CDR2 sequences are MNHEY and SVGAGI. Trimming removed 6 bases from V and 1 base from J; junction bases left unmatched: 3. The CDR3 spans 14 residues. CDR3 sequence reads: CASSHRGSNQPQHF. The CDR3, as DNA: TGTGCCAGCAGCCACAGGGGCAGCAATCAGCCCCAGCATTTT.

This chain uses TRBV7-9 with TRBJ2-1, with TRBD1 matching 7 bases. With 2 bases clipped from V and 4 bases from J, the junction kept 5 bases outside the gene matches. Germline V gene sequence: CDR1 SEHNR, CDR2 FQNEAQ (reference sequence). This CDR3 region has 15 residues. CDR3 nucleotide sequence: TGTGCCAGCAGCTTACCGGGACAGATTTACAATGAGCAGTTCTTC. It encodes CASSLPGQIYNEQFF.

This rearrangement joins TRBV18 to TRBJ2-7; 12 nucleotides agree with TRBD2. The V segment lost 0 bases and the J segment 12 bases; nucleotides outside the gene matches: 6. The CDR3 loop spans 14 amino acids. Germline V gives CDR1 KGHSH, CDR2 LQKENI. CDR3 sequence reads: CASSPPGTSGLGYF. The CDR3 region has the DNA TGTGCCAGCTCACCACCCGGGACTAGCGGGTTAGGGTACTTC.

The chain recombines TRBV9 with TRBJ1-1, with a weak D call TRBD1 (5 bases). Germline CDR1 reads SGDLS; CDR2 reads YYNGEE. The CDR3 length is 13 residues. V was trimmed by 4 bases and J by 2 bases, leaving 9 bases between them. The CDR3 DNA is TGTGCCAGCAGCACGGGACCCAACACTGAAGCTTTCTTT. Translation gives CASSTGPNTEAFF. The whole variable domain, filled in from reference TRBV9 and TRBJ1-1, reads DSGVTQTPKHLITATGQRVTLRCSPRSGDLSVYWYQQSLDQGLQFLIQYYNGEERAKGNILERFSAQQFPDLHSELNLSSLELGDSALYFCASSTGPNTEAFFGQGTRLTVV.

This clone was recorded only once. The chain employs TRBV7-2 and TRBJ1-1; TRBD1 might be the D (6 bases). The CDR3 extends over 13 amino acids. The V and J ends lost 5 bases and 3 bases respectively, with 10 bases between them. Germline assignment: CDR1 SGHTA and CDR2 FQGNSA. The CDR3 here is CASSAGQYTEAFF. CDR3 bases: TGTGCCAGCAGCGCCGGACAGTACACTGAAGCTTTCTTT. Filled out from reference TRBV7-2 and TRBJ1-1, the complete variable domain reads GAGVSQSPSNKVTEKGKDVELRCDPISGHTALYWYRQSLGQGLEFLIYFQGNSAPDKSGLPSDRFSAERTGGSVSTLTIQRTQQEDSAVYLCASSAGQYTEAFFGQGTRLTVV.

This chain joins TRBV7-3 and TRBJ1-1; weak D call: TRBD1 (6 bases). V was cut by 2 bases and J by 1 base, with 11 bases left in between. The CDR3 consists of 15 residues. Germline assignment: CDR1 SGHTA and CDR2 FQGTGA. Here the CDR3 DNA reads TGTGCCAGCAGCTTATATGGGGGGCCGAACACTGAAGCTTTCTTT. Its protein product is CASSLYGGPNTEAFF.

The chain joins TRBV7-9 to TRBJ2-7; D ambiguous. Germline assignment: CDR1 SEHNR and CDR2 FQNEAQ (reference sequence). Trimming took off 5 bases at V and 3 bases at J, with 17 bases between the two ends. This CDR3 has 15 amino acids. The DNA for the CDR3 is TGTGCCAGCAGCATAGGGCAACTTCAGATCTACGAGCAGTACTTC. Residues: CASSIGQLQIYEQYF.

The chain links TRBV19 to TRBJ2-1; 8 bases match TRBD1. V lost 7 bases to trimming and J lost 8 bases; unmatched junction nucleotides: 7. CDR1 and CDR2 (germline): LNHDA, SQIVND (reference sequence). There are 13 residues in the CDR3. In DNA, the CDR3 is TGTGCCAGTAACGAACAGGGGGTGTATGAGCAGTTCTTC. Its protein is CASNEQGVYEQFF.